A single sample gave rise to the 30 T cell receptor beta chains below, sequenced in a study of cytomegalovirus exposure and HLA in healthy donors. The PCR made use of 60 Vbeta and 13 Jbeta primers. TCRdb's copy holds only in-frame clones and misses some; the assay was immunoSEQ multiplex PCR. The sample data list some 150,000 clones. The specimen sequenced was PBMCs. The receptors derive from a woman between 18 and 29 years old in good health and CMV-seronegative.

This chain links TRBV6-6 with TRBJ2-7, with 7 bases lining up with TRBD1. J was trimmed by 2 bases and V by 6 bases; bases with no gene match: 7. The CDR3 contains 14 residues. The germline V gene encodes CDR1 MNHNY and CDR2 SVGAGI (reference sequence). As DNA, the CDR3 is TGTGCCAGCAGAGATAGGACAGGAACCTACGAGCAGTACGTC. It codes for CASRDRTGTYEQYV.

V usage is TRBV5-4 and J usage is TRBJ2-7, with 8 bases fitting TRBD1. V lost 5 bases to trimming and J lost 5 bases; unmatched junction nucleotides: 6. Germline V lookup: CDR1 SGHNT, CDR2 YYREEE (reference sequence). The CDR3 contains 13 residues. Here the CDR3 DNA reads TGTGCCAGCAGACCAGGGGGCGACGACGAGCAGTACTTC. It encodes CASRPGGDDEQYF. The whole variable domain, remainder taken from reference TRBV5-4 and TRBJ2-7, is ETGVTQSPTHLIKTRGQQVTLRCSSQSGHNTVSWYQQALGQGPQFIFQYYREEENGRGNFPPRFSGLQFPNYSSELNVNALELDDSALYLCASRPGGDDEQYFGPGTRLTVT.

This chain uses TRBV7-3 with TRBJ2-3, with TRBD2 matching 10 bases. V dropped 5 bases and J dropped 1; count of bases not matched to a gene: 6. This CDR3 has 16 residues. Germline CDR1 SGHTA, CDR2 FQGTGA. The CDR3 is CASSPTGTSGTDTQYF. CDR3 DNA sequence: TGTGCCAGCAGCCCCACGGGGACTAGCGGCACAGATACGCAGTATTTT.

The chain combines TRBV10-3 with TRBJ1-1, with D possibly matching TRBD1 (6 bases). Germline CDR1 and CDR2: ENHRY and SYGVKD. CDR3 length: 16 amino acids. V was pared by 0 bases and J by 0 bases, with 11 bases between. Here the CDR3 reads CAISESGTKMNTEAFF. In DNA, the CDR3 is TGTGCCATCAGTGAGTCGGGGACAAAGATGAACACTGAAGCTTTCTTT.

The chain recombines TRBV28 with TRBJ1-2; TRBD1 might be the D (5 bases). Germline loops: CDR1 MDHEN, CDR2 SYDVKM. Deletions cut 7 bases from V and 8 bases from J, with 20 bases between. There are 14 residues in the CDR3. Here the CDR3 DNA reads TGTGCCAGCACAACTGAACAGGAGTCTGACGGCTACACCTTC. The encoded protein is CASTTEQESDGYTF.

V gene TRBV11-2 combines with J gene TRBJ2-1; 11 positions match TRBD2. The CDR3 extends over 14 amino acids. Trimming took 1 base from V and 12 from J; bases not matched to a gene: 5. Germline V gene lookup returns CDR1 SGHAT and CDR2 FQNNGV. The CDR3 DNA reads as TGTGCCAGCAGCTTAGGACTAGCGGGAATGATGCAGTTCTTC. Translated, it gives CASSLGLAGMMQFF. The whole variable domain, remainder taken from reference TRBV11-2 and TRBJ2-1, is EAGVAQSPRYKIIEKRQSVAFWCNPISGHATLYWYQQILGQGPKLLIQFQNNGVVDDSQLPKDRFSAERLKGVDSTLKIQPAKLEDSAVYLCASSLGLAGMMQFFGPGTRLTVL.

The chain joins TRBV15 to TRBJ1-1; 11 nucleotides agree with TRBD1. Unmatched junction bases numbered 4, after V lost 3 bases and J lost 4 bases. This CDR3 is built from 15 residues. Germline CDR1 and CDR2: LNHNV and YYDKDF (reference sequence). The CDR3 DNA follows: TGTGCCACCAGCAGGGGGGGGACAGGGGGCACTGAAGCTTTCTTT. Its protein product is CATSRGGTGGTEAFF.

The rearrangement links TRBV7-6 to TRBJ2-2; D gene ambiguous. Trimming took 1 base from V and 2 from J, leaving 5 bases between them. Germline CDR1 and CDR2: SGHVS and FNYEAQ. CDR3 size: 14 residues. CDR3 in amino acids: CASSLGLNTGELFF. Written as DNA, the CDR3 is TGTGCCAGCAGCTTAGGACTCAACACCGGGGAGCTGTTTTTT.

The CDR3 DNA sequence: TGTGCCAGCGGTTTAGCCTCCCGGCTTTTATCTACGAGCTCCTACGAGCAGTACTTC. Protein: CASGLASRLLSTSSYEQYF. The rearrangement joins TRBV5-6 to TRBJ2-7; D not resolved. Germline loops: CDR1 SGHDT, CDR2 YYEEEE. The V end was cut by 7 bases, the J end by 0 bases, with 29 bases between. This CDR3 contains 19 residues.

As to this clone: Compared with germline, one end of the junction differs, possibly owing to a read error. The chain uses TRBV30 and TRBJ2-7, with a tentative D call TRBD1 (6 bases). CDR3 length: 11 amino acids. Germline CDR1 reads GTSNPN; CDR2 reads SVGIG (reference sequence). DNA of the CDR3: TGTGCCCAGGAGCAGGATTGGGGGCAGCACTTC. It translates to CAQEQDWGQHF. Full variable domain (remainder filled in from reference TRBV30 and TRBJ2-7): SQTIHQWPATLVQPVGSPLSLECTVEGTSNPNLYWYRQAAGRGLQLLFYSVGIGQISSEVPQNLSASRPQDRQFILSSKKLLLSDSGFYLCAQEQDWGQHFGPGTRLTVT.

J is TRBJ2-5 and V is TRBV7-6, with D tentatively TRBD1 (5 bases). The germline gives CDR1 SGHVS, CDR2 FNYEAQ. The V gene lost 4 bases and the J gene lost 2 bases, with 23 bases spanning the gap. The CDR3 extends over 18 amino acids. The CDR3 sequence is CASSYQPTYRQLQETQYF. In DNA, the CDR3 is TGTGCCAGCAGCTACCAACCAACTTATAGACAGCTTCAAGAGACCCAGTACTTC.

This chain links TRBV6-5 with TRBJ1-2; maybe TRBD1 (6 bases). The germline CDR1 and CDR2 sequences are MNHEY and SVGAGI. Trimming took off 7 bases at V and 7 bases at J, with 19 bases between the two ends. The CDR3 is 14 amino acids. The CDR3, as DNA: TGTGCCAGCACGAACCAGCCTCAGGGGTTTGGCTACACCTTC. Encoded protein: CASTNQPQGFGYTF.

The rearrangement joins TRBV25-1 to TRBJ2-5, with 8 nucleotides matching TRBD1. TRBJ2-7 explains the end of the DNA better; the J call may be wrong. Germline V gene data show CDR1 as MGHDK and CDR2 as SYGVNS. The CDR3 has 16 amino acids. CDR3 in DNA: TGTGCCAGCAGTGGGAACGGGACAGGCACCACCTACGAGCAGTACTTC. It translates to CASSGNGTGTTYEQYF.

The rearrangement links TRBV7-9 to TRBJ1-2; D perhaps matches TRBD1 (5 bases). In germline, CDR1 is SEHNR, CDR2 FQNEAQ (reference sequence). This CDR3 has 14 residues. V was cut by 11 bases and J by 5 bases, with 21 bases left in between. The DNA of the CDR3 is TGTGCCCTCAGCCAACAGGCCATAGCATATGGCTACACCTTC. This codes for CALSQQAIAYGYTF.

The V call is TRBV6-1, the J call TRBJ2-5; no firm D call. Germline V gene lookup returns CDR1 MNHNS and CDR2 SASEGT. The CDR3 totals 14 residues. The V end lost 1 base, the J end lost 2 bases, and 8 bases lay between the germline ends. CDR3 nucleotides: TGTGCCAGCAGTGAAGTCGGAGAACAAGAGACCCAGTACTTC. The encoded protein is CASSEVGEQETQYF.

As regards this clone: The sample has other DNA sequences that encode this CDR3 too. V is TRBV6-5 and J is TRBJ1-5; no firm D call. Between the trimmed V and J ends, which lost 0 bases and 4 bases, there was a span of 4 bases. The CDR3 contains 13 residues. Germline lookup yields CDR1 MNHEY and CDR2 SVGAGI. The CDR3 coding sequence is TGTGCCAGCAGTTACTCGTTAAATCAGCCCCAGCATTTT. Residues: CASSYSLNQPQHF.

The rearrangement links TRBV2 to TRBJ2-3; D not resolved. Germline-derived CDR1 and CDR2 are SNHLY and FYNNEI. The CDR3 loop spans 13 amino acids. V was trimmed by 5 bases and J by 0 bases, leaving 6 bases between them. CDR3: CASSSGSTDTQYF. Written as DNA, the CDR3 is TGTGCCAGCAGTTCGGGTAGCACAGATACGCAGTATTTT.

V is TRBV5-6 and J is TRBJ2-7; D remains ambiguous. This CDR3 spans 13 amino acids. The germline V gene has CDR1 SGHDT and CDR2 YYEEEE. V lost 5 bases, J lost 0 bases, and 9 bases lay in between. DNA for the CDR3: TGTGCCAGCAGGGCGGCAGCCTCCTACGAGCAGTACGTC. It codes for CASRAAASYEQYV.

The chain links TRBV9 to TRBJ2-5, with TRBD2 matching over 7 bases. Germline loops: CDR1 SGDLS, CDR2 YYNGEE. V lost 1 base, J lost 5 bases, and 11 bases stayed unmatched. The CDR3 is 16 residues long. Here the CDR3 reads CASSVPLTGGDETQYF. The DNA of the CDR3 is TGTGCCAGCAGCGTACCCCTAACGGGAGGCGATGAGACCCAGTACTTC. The full variable domain, completed using reference TRBV9 and TRBJ2-5, is DSGVTQTPKHLITATGQRVTLRCSPRSGDLSVYWYQQSLDQGLQFLIQYYNGEERAKGNILERFSAQQFPDLHSELNLSSLELGDSALYFCASSVPLTGGDETQYFGPGTRLLVL.

CDR3 bases: TGTGCCAGCAGCTTAGAGCGGGTTGGGAATGGCTACACCTTC. Amino acid sequence: CASSLERVGNGYTF. The V gene is TRBV11-2, the J gene TRBJ1-2; D ambiguous. The CDR3 has 14 residues. CDR1 is SGHAT and CDR2 is FQNNGV in the germline V gene. The V end lost 0 bases, the J end lost 6 bases, and 11 bases lay between the germline ends.

The J gene is TRBJ2-1, the V gene TRBV6-1; tentatively, D is TRBD2 (6 bases). The CDR3 is 14 residues long. Germline assignment: CDR1 MNHNS and CDR2 SASEGT. The germline V and J ends were trimmed by 6 bases and 11 bases, with 20 bases remaining between them. The CDR3 DNA reads as TGTGCCAGCAGGGCGGGTAGCGGAGTTCCTAAGCAGTTCTTC. Protein sequence: CASRAGSGVPKQFF.

In regard to this clone: Distinct nucleotide sequences in the sample also encode this CDR3. V is TRBV9 and J is TRBJ2-1, with TRBD2 matching 13 bases. This CDR3 spans 15 amino acids. Germline CDR1 and CDR2: SGDLS and YYNGEE. The V and J ends lost 0 bases and 6 bases, in that order; junction bases with no gene match: 0. This CDR3 is CASSVGLAGGNEQFF. DNA for the CDR3: TGTGCCAGCAGCGTAGGACTAGCGGGAGGCAATGAGCAGTTCTTC. The full variable domain, with the rest looked up from reference TRBV9 and TRBJ2-1, is DSGVTQTPKHLITATGQRVTLRCSPRSGDLSVYWYQQSLDQGLQFLIQYYNGEERAKGNILERFSAQQFPDLHSELNLSSLELGDSALYFCASSVGLAGGNEQFFGPGTRLTVL.

The chain recombines TRBV7-3 with TRBJ2-1; D is uncertain. This CDR3 has 12 amino acids. With 3 bases removed from V and 7 bases from J, the gap between germline ends came to 7 bases. Germline CDR1 SGHTA, CDR2 FQGTGA. DNA for the CDR3: TGTGCCAGCAGCTTTGGAGATAATGAGCAGTTCTTC. Amino acid sequence: CASSFGDNEQFF.

V is TRBV9 and J is TRBJ2-3; D not resolved. V was shortened by 4 bases and J by 0 bases, with 9 bases between the two germline ends. From germline, CDR1 is SGDLS and CDR2 YYNGEE. This CDR3 has 14 amino acids. The chain's CDR3 is CASSQAGSTDTQYF. The CDR3 nucleotides read TGTGCCAGCAGCCAAGCTGGTAGCACAGATACGCAGTATTTT.

The chain links TRBV6-5 to TRBJ2-7; TRBD2 is a possible D gene (6 bases). Germline CDR1 reads MNHEY; CDR2 reads SVGAGI. The V end was cut by 0 bases, the J end by 3 bases, with 12 bases between. CDR3 length: 15 amino acids. The CDR3 here is CASSYSQGLRYEQYF. CDR3 nucleotides: TGTGCCAGCAGTTACTCCCAGGGACTTCGCTACGAGCAGTACTTC.

The chain uses TRBV29-1 and TRBJ2-1, with D possibly being TRBD1 (6 bases). In germline, CDR1 is SQVTM, CDR2 ANQGSEA. The CDR3 covers 15 residues. V dropped 4 bases and J dropped 0 bases, with 13 bases sitting between them. CDR3 region: CSVARGQSSYNEQFF. For the CDR3, the DNA is TGCAGCGTTGCACGGGGACAAAGCTCCTACAATGAGCAGTTCTTC.

The rearrangement joins TRBV29-1 to TRBJ1-2, with 11 bases aligning to TRBD1. Germline assignment: CDR1 SQVTM and CDR2 ANQGSEA. With V trimmed by 7 bases and J by 2 bases, 9 bases remained unmatched. The CDR3 covers 15 residues. The CDR3 region has the DNA TGCAGCGGGTCGTCCCGGGACAGGGGGAACTATGGCTACACCTTC. As protein: CSGSSRDRGNYGYTF.

The V and J genes are TRBV7-9 and TRBJ1-2; 7 bases are shared with TRBD1. V shed 0 bases and J 6 bases; nucleotides not matched to a gene: 4. CDR3 length: 14 residues. Germline CDR1 and CDR2: SEHNR and FQNEAQ (reference sequence). The CDR3 nucleotides read TGTGCCAGCAGCTTAGCAGGGACAGCGGATGGCTACACCTTC. Translating it yields CASSLAGTADGYTF.

The chain carries TRBV5-6 and TRBJ2-7, with 8 positions matching TRBD2. Germline trimming cut 4 bases from V and 3 bases from J; bases unmatched to any gene: 6. The CDR3 is 14 residues long. Germline V gene lookup returns CDR1 SGHDT and CDR2 YYEEEE. The CDR3 sequence: CASSPGGGYYEQYF. CDR3 bases: TGTGCCAGCAGCCCGGGAGGGGGATACTACGAGCAGTACTTC.

A remark on this clone: A junction boundary mismatches the germline segment, possibly from a read error. The genes are TRBV5-6 and TRBJ1-4, with TRBD1 matching over 8 bases. In germline, CDR1 is SGHDT, CDR2 YYEEEE. CDR3 length: 11 residues. The CDR3 DNA is TGTGCCAGCAGCGGAACAGGGGGTCCGTCTTTT. The encoded protein is CASSGTGGPSF.